The 15 T cell receptor beta chains listed next were all sequenced from one sample in a study of blood T cells in healthy people across ages. With a J-beta primer mix and a sample-barcoded 5' primer, a second PCR ran 7 to 11 cycles. TCRdb processed the 5' RACE reads anew with MiXCR; each CDR3 protein has one entry. The repertoire holds more than 900,000 distinct CDR3 sequences, with around 25% as singletons. Another study also made use of these data, one on T cells of mothers and their children.

Sequencing was performed on blood. The receptors originated from a girl aged 2 to 10 in good health.

J is TRBJ1-2 and V is TRBV7-2; 7 nucleotides align to TRBD1. The CDR3 covers 13 residues. Germline CDR1 and CDR2: SGHTA and FQGNSA. Losses at the gene ends were 5 bases for V and 11 bases for J; bases not matched to a gene: 11. The CDR3 loop is CASSLTRDSLYTF. As DNA, the CDR3 is TGTGCCAGCAGCCTTACCAGGGACAGCCTTTACACCTTC.

The chain links TRBV5-6 to TRBJ2-1, with 9 bases fitting TRBD1. The germline V gene has CDR1 SGHDT and CDR2 YYEEEE. The CDR3 is 17 residues long. Germline trimming cut 3 bases from V and 4 bases from J; bases unmatched to any gene: 11. The CDR3 region is CASSSTNTGGRYNEQFF. CDR3 sequence (DNA): TGTGCCAGCAGCTCGACTAACACAGGGGGCCGATACAATGAGCAGTTCTTC.

This clonotype was seen a few times. V is TRBV10-2 and J is TRBJ2-5; no clear D. With the DNA end fitting TRBJ2-7 better, the J assignment may be wrong. CDR3 size: 11 residues. CDR1 is WSHSY and CDR2 is SAAADI in the germline V gene. CDR3 bases: TGCGCCAGCAGTGAATTTCACGAGCAGTACTTC. This encodes CASSEFHEQYF.

The chain is built from TRBV4-1 and TRBJ2-3, with 7 nucleotides matching TRBD2. CDR3 length: 16 residues. Germline CDR1 reads MGHRA; CDR2 reads YSYEKL. Trimming took 2 bases from V and 2 from J; bases not matched to a gene: 7. The CDR3 DNA reads TGCGCCAGCAGCCAACTAGCGGAGCGATACACAGATACGCAGTATTTT. Residues: CASSQLAERYTDTQYF.

V is TRBV20-1 and J is TRBJ2-1; 9 nucleotides match TRBD2. Germline V CDR1 and CDR2: DFQATT, SNEGSKA (reference sequence). Trimming cost V 0 bases and J 2 bases; bases outside gene matches: 5. CDR3 size: 16 residues. CDR3 loop: CSARDLSGSTYNEQFF. In DNA form, the CDR3 reads TGCAGTGCTAGAGACCTTAGCGGGAGTACCTACAATGAGCAGTTCTTC.

In this sample, this clonotype turned up a few times. The V call is TRBV4-2, the J call TRBJ2-2; D is ambiguous. Per germline, CDR1 LGHNA and CDR2 YNFKEQ. This CDR3 contains 13 residues. Trimming left V 3 bases short and J 6 bases short, with 8 bases between. The CDR3 sequence is CASSQRLAGELFF. CDR3 in DNA: TGTGCCAGCAGCCAGCGATTGGCCGGGGAGCTGTTTTTT.

V usage is TRBV29-1 and J usage is TRBJ2-5; D gene ambiguous. There are 13 residues in the CDR3. V lost 6 bases, J lost 5 bases, and 16 bases lay in between. Germline values: CDR1 SQVTM, CDR2 ANQGSEA. CDR3 nucleotide sequence: TGCAGCGTCGCGGATACTATTGCGGAGACCCAGTACTTC. As protein: CSVADTIAETQYF. Together with reference TRBV29-1 and TRBJ2-5, the CDR3 gives the full variable domain: SAVISQKPSRDICQRGTSLTIQCQVDSQVTMMFWYRQQPGQSLTLIATANQGSEATYESGFVIDKFPISRPNLTFSTLTVSNMSPEDSSIYLCSVADTIAETQYFGPGTRLLVL.

This clonotype has only a few counts. The V gene is TRBV7-9, the J gene TRBJ2-2, with TRBD1 identical over 9 bases. Trimming removed 5 bases from V and 5 bases from J; junction bases left unmatched: 6. The CDR3 covers 15 residues. CDR1 and CDR2 from the germline V gene are SEHNR and FQNEAQ (reference sequence). Here the CDR3 reads CASSRDRDGTGELFF. CDR3 DNA: TGTGCCAGCAGCCGGGACAGGGACGGAACCGGGGAGCTGTTTTTT. The full variable domain, with the rest looked up from reference TRBV7-9 and TRBJ2-2, is DTGVSQNPRHKITKRGQNVTFRCDPISEHNRLYWYRQTLGQGPEFLTYFQNEAQLEKSRLLSDRFSAERPKGSFSTLEIQRTEQGDSAMYLCASSRDRDGTGELFFGEGSRLTVL.

There are a few counts of this clonotype. The chain has TRBV29-1 and TRBJ1-2; 8 nucleotides match TRBD1. Germline V gene lookup returns CDR1 SQVTM and CDR2 ANQGSEA. The CDR3 sequence is 13 residues long. V trimming: 6 bases; J trimming: 2 bases; junction bases outside the gene matches: 5. The CDR3 loop reads CSVYRGFNYGYTF. As DNA, the CDR3 is TGCAGCGTCTACAGGGGGTTCAACTATGGCTACACCTTC.

This clonotype was counted between two and nine times. The CDR3 bases are TGCAGCGTTGATCAGACCCCTAACTATGGCTACACCTTC. Amino acid sequence: CSVDQTPNYGYTF. This rearrangement joins TRBV29-1 to TRBJ1-2; unclear D gene. This CDR3 comprises 13 residues. Per germline, CDR1 SQVTM and CDR2 ANQGSEA. The V gene lost 3 bases and the J gene lost 0 bases, with 8 bases spanning the gap.

The chain uses TRBV2 and TRBJ2-5; D call uncertain. This CDR3 has 12 residues. Trimming left V 8 bases short and J 5 bases short, with 12 bases between. From germline, CDR1 is SNHLY and CDR2 FYNNEI. The DNA for the CDR3 is TGTGCCAGCCTTATTGATTCGGAGACCCAGTACTTC. Translated, it gives CASLIDSETQYF. Supplemented by reference TRBV2 and TRBJ2-5, the full variable domain reads EPEVTQTPSHQVTQMGQEVILRCVPISNHLYFYWYRQILGQKVEFLVSFYNNEISEKSEIFDDQFSVERPDGSNFTLKIRSTKLEDSAMYFCASLIDSETQYFGPGTRLLVL.

This clonotype was seen repeatedly, ten times or more. V is TRBV5-1 and J is TRBJ1-1, with D perhaps matching TRBD1 (5 bases). Looked up from germline, CDR1 is SGHRS and CDR2 is YFSETQ. CDR3 length: 15 residues. V lost 5 bases and J lost 4, with 18 bases in between. This CDR3 reads CASSYRDGLATEAFF. CDR3 bases: TGCGCCAGCAGTTACCGGGACGGACTCGCCACTGAAGCTTTCTTT.

In its sample, this clonotype was seen once. This chain uses TRBV28 with TRBJ2-7; 10 nucleotides line up with TRBD2. V trimming: 5 bases; J trimming: 0 bases; junction bases outside the gene matches: 10. The CDR3 is 17 amino acids. Germline V gene lookup returns CDR1 MDHEN and CDR2 SYDVKM. As DNA, the CDR3 is TGTGCCAGCAGTCTCCAAGCGGGAGGGACGGTCTCCTACGAGCAGTACTTC. Encoded protein: CASSLQAGGTVSYEQYF.

The chain carries TRBV2 and TRBJ1-1; no clear D gene. The V gene lost 5 bases and the J gene lost 8 bases, with 9 bases spanning the gap. The CDR3 length is 11 residues. Germline V lookup: CDR1 SNHLY, CDR2 FYNNEI. This CDR3 reads CASSTRIEAFF. In DNA form, the CDR3 reads TGTGCCAGCAGTACGAGGATCGAAGCTTTCTTT.

The genes are TRBV12-3 or TRBV12-4 and TRBJ1-5; no reliable D call. The V end lost 3 bases, the J end lost 3 bases, and 9 bases lay between the germline ends. This CDR3 is 14 amino acids long. CDR3 coding DNA: TGTGCCAGCAGTTTCTTGCCATACAATCAGCCCCAGCATTTT. Amino acid sequence: CASSFLPYNQPQHF.